These T cell receptor beta chains were read from a single sample in a study of T cells after yellow fever vaccination. TCRdb re-called the 5' RACE reads with MiXCR, one entry per CDR3 protein. The sample has under 250,000 distinct CDR3 sequences, 6% to 7.5% seen once. Sequencing was performed on CD4+ T cells sorted from PBMCs, taken 15 days after the yellow fever booster vaccination. The receptors stem from a man aged 25 to 45 who received the YFV17D yellow fever vaccine. CDR3s include the opening cysteine and the closing phenylalanine or tryptophan. A D gene is named only where the DNA matches it firmly. Size is omitted from some rows. Given values are once, few, many or a class for expanded clones.

>-|TRBV20-1|TRBJ2-5|13|-
TGCAGTGCGGGCGGGACAGCCTGGGAGACCCAGTACTTC
CSAGGTAWETQYF
>many|TRBV12-3/TRBV12-4|TRBJ2-7|14|-
TGTGCCAGTCGACACAGCGGTTCTGGCTACGAGCAGTACTTC
CASRHSGSGYEQYF
>few|TRBV5-4|TRBJ2-1|15|TRBD1
TGTGCCAGCAGCTTGCTGGGACAGGTTACCAATGAGCAGTTCTTC
CASSLLGQVTNEQFF
>many|TRBV12-3/TRBV12-4|TRBJ2-1|15|-
TGTGCCAGCAGTTTAGCGGGAGACCGCGTCGATGAGCAGTTCTTC
CASSLAGDRVDEQFF
>-|TRBV6-4|TRBJ2-1|16|TRBD2
TGTGCCAGCAGTCCTAATCTCCTAGCGGGGGGTAATGAGCAGTTCTTC
CASSPNLLAGGNEQFF
>few|TRBV5-1|TRBJ1-2|15|TRBD1
TGCGCCAGCAGTCTGACACAGGGGGGCCGCTACGGCTACACCTTC
CASSLTQGGRYGYTF
>many|TRBV7-9|TRBJ2-2|14|-
TGTGCCAGCAGCTTCGGGGCCAACACCGGGGAGCTGTTTTTT
CASSFGANTGELFF
>few|TRBV19|TRBJ2-5|17|-
TGTGCCAGTAGTTTGACCCCGGGCCCCCACTGGGAAGAGACCCAGTACTTC
CASSLTPGPHWEETQYF
>-|TRBV20-1|TRBJ2-3|15|-
TGCAGTGCCGGGGGACTCCGACGTACCACAGATACGCAGTATTTT
CSAGGLRRTTDTQYF
>many|TRBV7-2|TRBJ2-7|13|-
TGTGCCAGCACCCCTCTTAGCTCCTACGAGCAGTACTTC
CASTPLSSYEQYF
>-|TRBV4-2|TRBJ1-1|15|TRBD1
TGTGCCAGCAGCCAAGAGACAGGGTTGTTTACTGAAGCTTTCTTT
CASSQETGLFTEAFF
>few|TRBV2|TRBJ2-7|14|-
TGTGCCAGCGCCTCTACAGGGAGCTCCTACGAGCAGTACTTC
CASASTGSSYEQYF
>-|TRBV20-1|TRBJ2-1|15|TRBD2
TGCAGTGCTAGAGACGGGACTAGCCGCCTCAATGAGCAGTTCTTC
CSARDGTSRLNEQFF
>-|TRBV6-2/TRBV6-3|TRBJ2-3|14|-
TGTGCCAGCAGTTCCCCTCCGTTGAAAGATACGCAGTATTTT
CASSSPPLKDTQYF
>-|TRBV28|TRBJ1-2|14|TRBD1
TGTGCCAGCGGTGACAGGGGGCGCGGCTATGGCTACACCTTC
CASGDRGRGYGYTF
>few|TRBV19|TRBJ2-3|14|-
TGTGCCAGTAACCCCGAGGGGGTCACAGATACGCAGTATTTT
CASNPEGVTDTQYF
>-|TRBV5-4|TRBJ2-7|14|-
TGTGCCAGCAGCTTGGGTCCAGGGGAATACGAGCAGTACTTC
CASSLGPGEYEQYF
>-|TRBV20-1|TRBJ2-3|14|-
TGCAGTGCTAGAAGGTATTCTAGCACAGATACGCAGTATTTT
CSARRYSSTDTQYF
>many|TRBV6-6|TRBJ2-2|12|-
TGTGCCAGCAGTTACGTCAGCGGGGAGCTGTTTTTT
CASSYVSGELFF
>many|TRBV18|TRBJ2-7|14|-
TGTGCCAGCTCTTTCCCTACGGGTGTGGCCGAGCAGTACTTC
CASSFPTGVAEQYF
>many|TRBV9|TRBJ1-1|14|TRBD1
TGTGCCAGCAGCAGAGGGCAGGGGGACAAGGAAGCTTTCTTT
CASSRGQGDKEAFF
>few|TRBV25-1|TRBJ1-5|14|TRBD1
TGTGCCAGCAGTGATCGACAGGGGAAGCAGCCCCAGCATTTT
CASSDRQGKQPQHF
>-|TRBV19|TRBJ2-3|17|TRBD2
TGTGCCAGTAGTACTACACCGGGACTAGCGGGAGAGGATACGCAGTATTTT
CASSTTPGLAGEDTQYF
>many|TRBV19|TRBJ2-1|11|-
TGTGCCAGTACTAAGAGGAATGAGCAGTTCTTC
CASTKRNEQFF
>many|TRBV4-1|TRBJ2-7|15|-
TGCGCCAGCAGCCAAGAGGCTAGCGTCGCCTACGAGCAGTACTTC
CASSQEASVAYEQYF
>many|TRBV28|TRBJ2-5|15|TRBD1
TGTGCCAGCAGTCCAGGGGGCCGAAGTGGAGAGACCCAGTACTTC
CASSPGGRSGETQYF
>-|TRBV7-2|TRBJ1-1|14|-
TGTGCCAGCAGCTTAGCGTGGCAGCCTCCGGTCGCTTTCTTT
CASSLAWQPPVAFF
>-|TRBV10-3|TRBJ2-1|15|-
TGTGCCACCCAGTCTCTTACCGGGACCCACAATGAGCAGTTCTTC
CATQSLTGTHNEQFF
>many|TRBV15|TRBJ2-7|16|TRBD2
TGTGCCACCAGCAGAGAGCGGGAGGGCCTTCGCAACGAGCAGTACTTC
CATSREREGLRNEQYF
>many|TRBV12-3/TRBV12-4|TRBJ2-2|14|-
TGTGCCAGCAGTTTAGCTGGCCCCCCCGGGGAGCTGTTTTTT
CASSLAGPPGELFF
>-|TRBV2|TRBJ2-3|14|TRBD2
TGTGCCAGCAGTGAAACTAGCGGGATTGATACGCAGTATTTT
CASSETSGIDTQYF
>few|TRBV12-3/TRBV12-4|TRBJ2-6|18|-
TGTGCCAGCAGTTTCGGGGGACTTGATCTCTCTGGGGCCAACGTCCTGACTTTC
CASSFGGLDLSGANVLTF
>many|TRBV28|TRBJ2-1|12|-
TGTGCCAGCAGTTTGGGCTATTATGAGCAGTTCTTC
CASSLGYYEQFF
>-|TRBV28|TRBJ2-7|16|-
TGTGCCAGCACCTATACAAGAACAGGGCCCTCCTACGAGCAGTACTTC
CASTYTRTGPSYEQYF
>-|TRBV20-1|TRBJ2-3|15|TRBD2
TGCAGTGCTAGAGTAGGCGGGAGGGGCACAGATACGCAGTATTTT
CSARVGGRGTDTQYF
>-|TRBV23-1|TRBJ2-5|18|TRBD1
TGCGCCAGCGGTCACCGTCTAAGGCAGGGGGAACCCCAAGAGACCCAGTACTTC
CASGHRLRQGEPQETQYF
>-|TRBV29-1|TRBJ1-1|15|-
TGCAGCGTTGAAGTTCGCTGGTCAGCGAACACTGAAGCTTTCTTT
CSVEVRWSANTEAFF
>-|TRBV20-1|TRBJ2-3|15|TRBD2
TGCAGTGCTTGGGAGCGGGGTAGAGGTCAAGATACGCAGTATTTT
CSAWERGRGQDTQYF
>many|TRBV12-3/TRBV12-4|TRBJ2-1|16|TRBD1
TGTGCCAGCAGCCTCAGCCGGACAGGGATGGTCAATGAGCAGTTCTTC
CASSLSRTGMVNEQFF
>many|TRBV5-5|TRBJ2-2|15|TRBD2
TGTGCCAGCAGCCCCAGCGGGAAGAACACCGGGGAGCTGTTTTTT
CASSPSGKNTGELFF
>-|TRBV5-1|TRBJ2-3|16|TRBD2
TGCGCCAGCAGCTTGGTTAGCGGGCTTTGGACAGATACGCAGTATTTT
CASSLVSGLWTDTQYF
>many|TRBV7-2|TRBJ2-7|12|-
TGTGCCAGCAGCTTTGAGGGTAGCGAGCAGTACTTC
CASSFEGSEQYF